The subject of this entry is one TCR beta chain. Its specific antigen is unknown. The sample holds no much larger clone one base away, and base qualities are not on file. The data belong to a study of beta chain features in type 1 diabetes (dated by TCRdb to 2016 to 2018). Context from the whole study: Mean age, gender distribution, total cell number and subset yield did not differ between patients and healthy donors. A total of around 110,000,000 sorted cells were examined across all samples, and RNA yield correlated strongly with the number of cells per subset. The study compared the TCRB repertoires of sorted circulating CD4+ T cell subsets in recently diagnosed type 1 diabetes patients with those in matched healthy donors. Regulatory and stem cell-like memory subsets were obtained from only 8 patients and roughly 8 healthy donors, while naive and central memory subsets were obtained from all 28 donors.

Including the terminal cysteine and phenylalanine, the CDR3 comprises 14 residues. This entry keeps only the CDR3 DNA: 42 bases, framed from base 1. The germline V gene sets CDR1 to SGHDT and CDR2 to YYEEEE. V is pared back by 4 bases and J by 8 bases, with 15 bases lying between the germline termini. Results and caveats for the whole study, not just this receptor: A moderate but significant shortening of TCRB CDR3 length was observed in type 1 diabetes patients in all four CD4+ subsets. The naive, central memory and regulatory TCRB repertoires appeared to resemble one another more closely among patients than among healthy donors. At VDJ recombination sites, type 1 diabetes patients had fewer insertions and more deleted nucleotides, which implies abnormalities in thymic rearrangement. Because cDNA was sequenced instead of genomic DNA, highly expressing activated cells could be over-represented, though the groups showed no difference in activation or CD3 levels. HLA sub-analyses involved small numbers of individuals, so any influence of HLA type on TCRB rearrangement remained unresolved. Shorter templates might be favored by PCR, yet because patient and control samples were amplified and corrected together, any such skew would affect both groups equally.

The entire amount of isolated RNA was reverse transcribed using the High Capacity cDNA Reverse Transcription Kit, so the sequenced TCRB transcripts were expressed ones. Naive, central memory and regulatory T cell samples underwent deep immunoSEQ sequencing, averaging approximately 3.3 million total reads per sample. After sorted cells were lysed in RLT buffer, RNA was extracted with DNase-treated RNeasy Micro or Mini kits, with the choice depending on cell number. To prevent cross-contamination, each cell subset was processed individually, whereas patient and healthy donor samples were processed jointly. The immunoSEQ multiplex PCR was used to amplify TCRB sequences from cDNA, yielding 87-bp fragments that span the CDR3 region. Sequencing of the amplicons was performed on the Illumina HiSeq platform. Processing in the source paper ran as follows. PCR bias was computationally corrected using synthetic template baselines, reads within Hamming distance 2 were collapsed, and singletons that could not be merged were discarded. Reads were aligned to IMGT to assign V, D and J genes, CDR3 length, and insertions or deletions at six rearrangement sites. Within each subset, clonotype counts were normalized to the number of sorted cells before true diversity and Gini coefficients were calculated with the tcR R package. The overlap coefficient, calculated on TCRB nucleotide sequences, was used to quantify repertoire sharing. Out-of-frame TCRB sequences from naive cells were analyzed to stand in for the pre-selection repertoire. As stored in TCRdb, this immuneACCESS dataset retains in-frame rearrangements with V and J assigned. A fraction of the clones does not appear; measured against another copy, unresolved V genes explain less than half of the discrepancy, and the remainder lacks a known reason. The V and J calls and clone size are taken from that table; D and trimming were inferred from the DNA. The sample profile shows under 400,000 clones; less than 20% of them were found once. 0.035% to 0.055% of the sample goes to the ten largest clones.

From each donor, a single peripheral blood sample of about 100 mL on average was drawn into heparinised tubes. Using a panel that included CD45RO, CCR7, CD25, CD127, CD95 and CD27, naive, central memory, regulatory and stem cell-like memory CD4+ T cells were sorted on a BD FACSAria II. All sorted populations exceeded 98% purity. PBMCs were isolated right away by Lymphoprep density gradient centrifugation and were stained directly, without culture. To minimize batch effects, samples were stained and sorted in pairs, one healthy donor with one patient per experiment. The specimen was naive CD4+ T cells from blood. The cell subset or site tag for this specimen amounts to: true naive CD4+ T cells. The sequence was obtained from a woman aged 18-29 years in good health. The chain is assembled from TRBV5-6 and TRBJ1-4; the D gene is perhaps TRBD1, from 5 matching bases. Here the CDR3 is given as CASSPMAGQEKLFF. The DNA reads TGTGCCAGCAGCCCGATGGCAGGGCAAGAAAAACTGTTTTTT.